This T cell receptor (beta chain) was sequenced for a study of CD8+ T cells in alopecia areata. After isolation, RNA underwent reverse transcription to generate cDNA as the sequencing template. Method: immunoSEQ multiplex PCR; TCRdb's copy keeps in-frame clones and lacks some. The sample comprises around 150,000 clones, roughly 65% of which are singletons, and 0.91% rests with the top ten. As for this clone: Its antigen remains unidentified.

The treatment here: oral pan-JAK inhibitor, 5-10 mg twice daily. Regarding the study as a whole: Uncertainty about whether baseline CD8+ expansion is linked to response remains, with one nonresponder. Mice showed TCR sharing more clearly than patients did, possibly owing to HLA.

The CDR3 spans 15 residues. Germline loops: CDR1 LNHDA, CDR2 SQIVND (reference sequence). The V end was cut by 4 bases, the J end by 0 bases, with 10 bases between. The sample in question was CD4+ T cells sorted from blood, obtained at week 4, from a patient treated with tofacitinib. V and J are TRBV19 and TRBJ1-5; no reliable D call. The sequence came from a human donor with alopecia areata. As DNA, the CDR3 is TGTGCCAGTAGTACTCTGCACAGTAGCAATCAGCCCCAGCATTTT. Translating it yields CASSTLHSSNQPQHF.